Below, 32 T cell receptor beta chains from the same sample are listed, as sequenced in a study of early T cells in non-severe SARS-CoV-2 infection. TCRdb re-called the 5' RACE reads with MiXCR, one entry per CDR3 protein. Of some 70,000 distinct CDR3 sequences in the sample, 9.1% were seen once. The sequenced material came from whole blood. The source of these receptors is an adult who was a healthcare worker with PCR-confirmed SARS-CoV-2 infection or an uninfected control (not recorded which).

This clonotype showed up many times. The V gene is TRBV7-2, the J gene TRBJ1-3, with a tentative D call TRBD1 (5 bases). Looked up from germline, CDR1 is SGHTA and CDR2 is FQGNSA. CDR3 length: 13 residues. V lost 4 bases, J lost 4 bases, and 8 bases lay in between. CDR3 region: CASSSNRGNTIYF. The DNA of the CDR3 is TGTGCCAGCAGCTCGAACAGGGGAAACACCATATATTTT.

The J gene is TRBJ2-2, the V gene TRBV15; 9 positions agree with TRBD1. Trimming took 6 bases from V and 3 from J; bases not matched to a gene: 2. Germline V gene sequence: CDR1 LNHNV, CDR2 YYDKDF (reference sequence). The CDR3 is 14 amino acids. CDR3 bases: TGTGCCACCAGAAGGGACAGGGACACCGGGGAGCTGTTTTTT. Translating gives CATRRDRDTGELFF.

This clonotype turned up a few times. The chain employs TRBV7-9 and TRBJ1-3; 9 nucleotides agree with TRBD1. This CDR3 region has 16 residues. Germline V CDR1 and CDR2: SEHNR, FQNEAQ (reference sequence). V lost 4 bases and J lost 0; bases outside the gene matches: 4. CDR3 loop: CASSYGQGSSGNTIYF. The CDR3 region has the DNA TGTGCCAGCAGCTACGGACAGGGGAGCTCTGGAAACACCATATATTTT.

This clonotype was detected only a few times. J is TRBJ2-1 and V is TRBV3-1, with 9 nucleotides matching TRBD1. The CDR3 sequence is 16 residues long. V trimming: 2 bases; J trimming: 6 bases; junction bases outside the gene matches: 8. The germline gives CDR1 LGHDT, CDR2 YNNKEL (reference sequence). In DNA, the CDR3 is TGTGCCAGCAGCCAAACAGGGGGCGCCTGGGGCAATGAGCAGTTCTTC. Protein: CASSQTGGAWGNEQFF.

This chain links TRBV29-1 with TRBJ2-3; D remains ambiguous. With 6 bases removed from V and 4 bases from J, the gap between germline ends came to 8 bases. The CDR3 extends over 11 amino acids. The germline CDR1 and CDR2 sequences are SQVTM and ANQGSEA. This CDR3 is CSVESADTQYF. The CDR3 nucleotides read TGCAGCGTGGAGAGTGCAGATACGCAGTATTTT.

The table lists this clonotype with a few counts. The DNA for the CDR3 is TGTGCCAGCACCAATCGCGGGGAGACCTACAATGAGCAGTTCTTC. Its translation: CASTNRGETYNEQFF. V usage is TRBV16 and J usage is TRBJ2-1, with D perhaps TRBD2 (6 bases). Trimming left V 7 bases short and J 2 bases short, with 15 bases between. The CDR3 is 15 residues long. Germline lookup yields CDR1 KGHSY and CDR2 FQNENV.

The chain recombines TRBV3-1 with TRBJ2-7, with TRBD2 as a possible D gene (5 bases). Trimming removed 4 bases from V and 3 bases from J, with 16 bases in between. The CDR3 loop spans 15 amino acids. Germline loops: CDR1 LGHDT, CDR2 YNNKEL (reference sequence). The CDR3 DNA reads as TGTGCCAGCAGCCGACTACCGGACTCCCTCTACGAGCAGTACTTC. Translated: CASSRLPDSLYEQYF.

This clonotype rates as medium-sized (0.01 to 0.1%). The chain joins TRBV11-3 to TRBJ2-7, with a weak D call TRBD1 (6 bases). This CDR3 contains 14 residues. The V end lost 5 bases, the J end lost 2 bases, and 13 bases lay between the germline ends. CDR1 SGHNT and CDR2 YENEEA come from the germline V gene. This CDR3 reads CASSPRTDPYEQYF. CDR3 nucleotide sequence: TGTGCCAGCAGCCCGCGGACAGACCCCTACGAGCAGTACTTC. The variable domain in full, with the rest retrieved from reference TRBV11-3 and TRBJ2-7, is EAGVVQSPRYKIIEKKQPVAFWCNPISGHNTLYWYLQNLGQGPELLIRYENEEAVDDSQLPKDRFSAERLKGVDSTLKIQPAELGDSAVYLCASSPRTDPYEQYFGPGTRLTVT.

This clonotype was seen more than once but under ten times. The chain recombines TRBV11-2 with TRBJ2-3; TRBD2 matches 7 bases. J lost 2 bases, V lost 5 bases, and 10 bases had no gene match. Looked up from germline, CDR1 is SGHAT and CDR2 is FQNNGV. This CDR3 spans 16 amino acids. The CDR3 region has the DNA TGTGCCAGCAGCCTCCCAGCGGGGCCCCCCACAGATACGCAGTATTTT. This translates into CASSLPAGPPTDTQYF.

This clonotype was detected many times. V and J are TRBV6-1 and TRBJ2-5; D remains unclear. Trimming cost V 4 bases and J 1 base, with 4 bases left between them. Germline CDR1 and CDR2: MNHNS and SASEGT. The CDR3 totals 12 residues. CDR3 DNA: TGTGCCAGCAGTGGCGGCCAAGAGACCCAGTACTTC. It encodes CASSGGQETQYF.

This clonotype was found many times. This rearrangement joins TRBV7-2 to TRBJ1-3; TRBD1 matches 12 bases. Germline V gene lookup returns CDR1 SGHTA and CDR2 FQGNSA. V lost 1 base and J lost 4; bases outside the gene matches: 8. This CDR3 has 18 residues. CDR3 nucleotide sequence: TGTGCCAGCAGCTTAGTCTCCGGGACAGGGGGCGCCGGAAACACCATATATTTT. This translates into CASSLVSGTGGAGNTIYF.

The chain is built from TRBV28 and TRBJ1-2; 7 positions agree with TRBD1. After removal of 5 bases from V and 9 bases from J, the junction contained 9 bases not matched to a gene. CDR1 is MDHEN, CDR2 SYDVKM, per germline. The CDR3 covers 13 residues. DNA for the CDR3: TGTGCCAGCAGTCCTGGACAGGCTATAAGCTACACCTTC. Translated, it gives CASSPGQAISYTF.

The CDR3 nucleotides read TGTGCCAGCAGCGTAGGAGGTTTGGAGGACGAGCAGTACTTC. Translation gives CASSVGGLEDEQYF. J is TRBJ2-7 and V is TRBV9; TRBD2 might be the D (5 bases). This CDR3 region has 14 residues. Per the germline V gene, CDR1 is SGDLS and CDR2 is YYNGEE. V gave up 0 bases and J gave up 5 bases, with 12 bases separating them.

There are many counts of this clonotype. The genes are TRBV19 and TRBJ1-4; D is perhaps TRBD1 (6 bases). Per germline, CDR1 LNHDA and CDR2 SQIVND (reference sequence). The CDR3 covers 14 residues. Between the trimmed V and J ends, which lost 5 bases and 8 bases, there was a span of 15 bases. CDR3 DNA sequence: TGTGCCAGTAGTCCAACAGGGACGTTAGAAAAACTGTTTTTT. Its protein product is CASSPTGTLEKLFF.

In its sample, this clonotype was seen many times. The chain uses TRBV19 and TRBJ2-1; D is ambiguous. Germline CDR1 LNHDA, CDR2 SQIVND (reference sequence). The CDR3 contains 15 residues. V was clipped by 1 base and J by 6 bases, with 13 bases between them. The CDR3 sequence: CASSIGGNFGNEQFF. The CDR3 DNA reads TGTGCCAGTAGTATAGGGGGTAACTTTGGCAATGAGCAGTTCTTC.

At least ten counts were recorded for this clonotype. In nucleotides, the CDR3 is TGCAGTGCTAGAAAGTGGAACCGCCTCGACGAGCAGTACTTC. It translates to CSARKWNRLDEQYF. The genes are TRBV20-1 and TRBJ2-7, with unresolved D. V was trimmed by 2 bases and J by 5 bases, leaving 16 bases between them. Germline V gene sequence: CDR1 DFQATT, CDR2 SNEGSKA (reference sequence). This CDR3 has 14 residues.

In its sample, this clonotype was seen a few times. In DNA, the CDR3 is TGTGCCAGCAGTCCGACAACTAGCGGGAGAGGGGAGCAGTACTTC. Encoded protein: CASSPTTSGRGEQYF. The J gene is TRBJ2-7, the V gene TRBV12-3 or TRBV12-4; 11 bases line up with TRBD2. With V trimmed by 5 bases and J by 7 bases, 10 bases remained unmatched. CDR3 length: 15 amino acids.

In this sample, this clonotype turned up many times. The CDR3 nucleotides read TGTGCCCTGGCAAGTAGGGGGAGGGTTTCCAACGAGCAGTACTTC. This codes for CALASRGRVSNEQYF. V usage is TRBV30 and J usage is TRBJ2-7, with D perhaps matching TRBD2 (7 bases). This CDR3 has 15 residues. The V and J ends lost 8 bases and 5 bases respectively, with 25 bases between them. Germline V gene lookup returns CDR1 GTSNPN and CDR2 SVGIG (reference sequence).

This rearrangement joins TRBV12-3 or TRBV12-4 to TRBJ2-5; tentatively, D is TRBD2 (5 bases). The CDR3 spans 13 residues. Trimming left V 5 bases short and J 4 bases short, with 11 bases between. CDR3 sequence (DNA): TGTGCCAGCAGTCCTCGGGGAGCAGAGACCCAGTACTTC. This translates into CASSPRGAETQYF.

This clonotype has a count of ten or more. The CDR3 is CSVGAGGDGYTF. The CDR3 nucleotides are TGCAGCGTTGGTGCAGGGGGCGATGGCTACACCTTC. J is TRBJ1-2 and V is TRBV29-1; 8 positions match TRBD1. This CDR3 is 12 amino acids long. Germline values: CDR1 SQVTM, CDR2 ANQGSEA. J lost 6 bases, V lost 4 bases, and 4 bases had no gene match.

This clonotype occurred a few times. The chain joins TRBV10-2 to TRBJ2-1; 11 bases are a match to TRBD2. The CDR3 loop spans 16 amino acids. CDR1 is WSHSY and CDR2 is SAAADI in the germline V gene. J lost 9 bases, V lost 8 bases, and 15 bases had no gene match. CDR3 amino acids: CASQISTSGIEGEQFF. The CDR3 region has the DNA TGCGCCAGCCAGATCTCGACTAGCGGGATTGAGGGTGAGCAGTTCTTC.

This chain links TRBV6-5 with TRBJ1-2; D is undetermined. Germline V CDR1 and CDR2: MNHEY, SVGAGI. This CDR3 has 13 residues. V shed 5 bases and J shed 4 bases, with 11 bases lying between them. The CDR3 coding sequence is TGTGCCAGCAGTGACCCACGAGTCTATGGCTACACCTTC. Translating gives CASSDPRVYGYTF.

V gene TRBV29-1 combines with J gene TRBJ2-1, with 11 bases identical to TRBD1. Germline values: CDR1 SQVTM, CDR2 ANQGSEA. This CDR3 contains 16 residues. The V gene end was trimmed by 4 bases and the J gene end by 7 bases; junction bases not matched to a gene: 12. The CDR3 sequence: CSVALSRGTGGNEQFF. In DNA form, the CDR3 reads TGCAGCGTTGCTCTTTCTAGGGGGACAGGGGGAAATGAGCAGTTCTTC.

This clonotype was seen a handful of times. The rearrangement joins TRBV28 to TRBJ2-4; D may be TRBD1 (5 bases). CDR1 and CDR2 from the germline V gene are MDHEN and SYDVKM. V was clipped by 6 bases and J by 0 bases, with 12 bases between them. The CDR3 has 15 residues. CDR3 region: CASSIRDLAKNIQYF. CDR3 sequence (DNA): TGTGCCAGCAGCATCAGGGATTTAGCCAAAAACATTCAGTACTTC. Based on the CDR3 plus reference TRBV28 and TRBJ2-4, the full variable domain is DVKVTQSSRYLVKRTGEKVFLECVQDMDHENMFWYRQDPGLGLRLIYFSYDVKMKEKGDIPEGYSVSREKKERFSLILESASTNQTSMYLCASSIRDLAKNIQYFGAGTRLSVL.

CDR3 DNA: TGTGCCAGCAGCTTGGGAGTCACCGGGGAGCTGTTTTTT. Translation gives CASSLGVTGELFF. V is TRBV5-4 and J is TRBJ2-2; no clear D. Germline values: CDR1 SGHNT, CDR2 YYREEE (reference sequence). This CDR3 contains 13 residues. V was cut by 0 bases and J by 4 bases, with 4 bases left in between.

This clonotype showed up many times. This chain links TRBV5-1 with TRBJ1-2, with D maybe TRBD1 (5 bases). The CDR3 loop spans 15 amino acids. Trimming removed 5 bases at V and 2 bases at J, with 16 bases between. Germline V gene sequence: CDR1 SGHRS, CDR2 YFSETQ. CDR3 amino acids: CASSLDRNFNYGYTF. In nucleotides, the CDR3 is TGCGCCAGCAGTCTAGACAGAAACTTCAACTATGGCTACACCTTC.

As for this clonotype: The final CDR3 position lacks the conserved phenylalanine or tryptophan, pointing to a likely read error. The V gene is TRBV5-1, the J gene TRBJ2-1; D call uncertain. V was pared by 6 bases and J by 2 bases, with 6 bases between. The length of the CDR3 is 12 residues. Germline CDR1 is SGHRS and CDR2 is YFSETQ. CDR3 loop: CASTAAYNEQFL. CDR3 in DNA: TGCGCCAGCACCGCCGCCTACAATGAGCAGTTCCTC.

V and J are TRBV21-1 and TRBJ2-5; the table's D gene call, TRBD2, was not cross checked with the DNA. TRBV21-1 is termed a pseudogene. This CDR3 comprises 19 residues. CDR3 DNA sequence: TGTGCCAGCAGCAAAGGGGTTTTCGGACTAGCGGTGGTACAAGAGACCCAGTACTTC. Translation gives CASSKGVFGLAVVQETQYF.

The chain links TRBV7-2 to TRBJ2-1; D is unresolved. Germline V gives CDR1 SGHTA, CDR2 FQGNSA. The CDR3 has 13 amino acids. V dropped 5 bases and J dropped 4 bases, with 9 bases sitting between them. The CDR3 sequence is CASSPQRYNEQFF. The CDR3 nucleotides are TGTGCCAGCAGCCCGCAGCGTTACAATGAGCAGTTCTTC.

With respect to this clonotype: A clone one base away is much larger, so this may be a read error. V usage is TRBV3-1 and J usage is TRBJ1-3; possible D gene TRBD1, 5 bases. V lost 3 bases and J 0 bases, leaving 15 bases between the germline ends. CDR1 and CDR2 (germline): LGHDT, YNNKEL (reference sequence). The CDR3 length is 17 residues. CDR3 nucleotides: TGTGCCAGCAGCCAGGAAGGGGCAATTAGCTCTGGAAACACCATATATTTT. The encoded protein is CASSQEGAISSGNTIYF.

This clonotype was seen only a few times. V is TRBV9 and J is TRBJ2-2; 7 bases match TRBD1. Germline CDR1 SGDLS, CDR2 YYNGEE. The CDR3 has 16 residues. Germline trimming cut 3 bases from V and 0 bases from J; bases unmatched to any gene: 5. In nucleotides, the CDR3 is TGTGCCAGCAGCGCCGACAGGGTCCCGAACACCGGGGAGCTGTTTTTT. This codes for CASSADRVPNTGELFF.

A single count supports this clonotype. The chain joins TRBV10-3 to TRBJ2-7; tentative D call: TRBD1 (6 bases). Looked up from germline, CDR1 is ENHRY and CDR2 is SYGVKD. The germline V and J ends were trimmed by 9 bases and 1 base, with 10 bases remaining between them. The CDR3 extends over 12 amino acids. In DNA, the CDR3 is TGTGCCATTCGGGACAATTCCTACGAGCAGTACTTC. Translating it yields CAIRDNSYEQYF.